The T cell receptor beta chain under discussion was sequenced for a study of shared clonotypes between healthy human individuals. Background on the study: Every donor yielded three CD4 naive, three CD4 memory, two CD8 naive and one CD8 memory plate.

This table comes from immunoSEQ multiplex PCR, and its TCRdb copy is limited to in-frame clones, with some not included. The sample has roughly 2.1 million clones; approximately 94% are singletons. It was CD45RO-negative cells, positively selected for CCR7, that made up naive CD8 cells, with terminally differentiated effector memory CD45RA+ cells excluded. Study-wide results and caveats: Naive CD4 clonotypes overlapped across a handful of donors at roughly 5%. Clonotype sharing among donors was expected to depend on sequencing depth. Clonotypes which were not shared had lower generation probabilities than clonotypes that all four donors shared.

To note about this clone: What it binds is unknown.

The sequence was collected from a man aged 18 to 29 in good health. Some clones in this sample may be carry-over from other donors' samples. The sample consisted of naive CD8+ T cells from PBMCs.

CDR3 sequence (DNA): TGTGCCAGCAGAGAGGTCGGGGGGAGGACCGGGGAGCTGTTTTTT. Residues: CASREVGGRTGELFF. V is TRBV6-5 and J is TRBJ2-2, with 7 bases lining up with TRBD2. V shed 6 bases and J 5 bases; nucleotides not matched to a gene: 9. Germline loops: CDR1 MNHEY, CDR2 SVGAGI. The length of the CDR3 is 15 residues.